Shown below are 19 T cell receptor beta chains from a single sample sequenced in a study of OX40 agonist ivuxolimab in advanced cancers. Sequenced by immunoSEQ multiplex PCR; TCRdb stores in-frame clones only, minus some. The sample yields some 35,000 clones, approximately 80% seen once. The sample consisted of CD4+ or CD8+ T cells sorted from blood, taken in a trial of the OX40 agonist ivuxolimab. These TCRs come from an adult with an advanced solid tumor such as melanoma, head and neck, liver or kidney cancer.

This clone was picked up a small number of times. The J gene is TRBJ2-7, the V gene TRBV19; possible D gene TRBD1, 6 bases. The CDR3 sequence is 15 residues long. Per the germline V gene, CDR1 is LNHDA and CDR2 is SQIVND (reference sequence). The V and J ends lost 3 bases and 11 bases respectively, with 23 bases between them. The CDR3 nucleotides are TGTGCCAGTAGTATTGGTGTAGGACAGAATTACGTCAAGTACTTC. Its translation: CASSIGVGQNYVKYF.

This sequence joins TRBV28 and TRBJ2-5, with D hard to call. This CDR3 comprises 11 residues. V was clipped by 2 bases and J by 4 bases, with 2 bases between them. Per germline, CDR1 MDHEN and CDR2 SYDVKM. The CDR3 reads CASSLAETQYF. CDR3 DNA: TGTGCCAGCAGTTTAGCAGAGACCCAGTACTTC. Filled out from reference TRBV28 and TRBJ2-5, the complete variable domain reads DVKVTQSSRYLVKRTGEKVFLECVQDMDHENMFWYRQDPGLGLRLIYFSYDVKMKEKGDIPEGYSVSREKKERFSLILESASTNQTSMYLCASSLAETQYFGPGTRLLVL.

The rearrangement links TRBV29-1 to TRBJ1-2; TRBD1 matches at 10 bases. This CDR3 region has 14 residues. V was pared by 5 bases and J by 6 bases, with 9 bases of the junction left unmatched. CDR1 and CDR2 from the germline V gene are SQVTM and ANQGSEA. Here the CDR3 reads CSVIPGQGTDGYTF. CDR3 coding DNA: TGCAGCGTTATTCCGGGACAGGGGACTGATGGCTACACCTTC.

This chain uses TRBV9 with TRBJ1-2; the match to TRBD1 covers 7 bases. V gave up 3 bases and J gave up 10 bases; unmatched junction bases: 6. This CDR3 spans 12 amino acids. CDR1 and CDR2 (germline): SGDLS, YYNGEE. DNA of the CDR3: TGTGCCAGCAGCGGCGACAGGGTGGACTACACCTTC. Residues: CASSGDRVDYTF. Full variable domain (missing parts from reference TRBV9 and TRBJ1-2): DSGVTQTPKHLITATGQRVTLRCSPRSGDLSVYWYQQSLDQGLQFLIQYYNGEERAKGNILERFSAQQFPDLHSELNLSSLELGDSALYFCASSGDRVDYTFGSGTRLTVV.

The chain couples TRBV10-3 to TRBJ1-5; the D is unclear. Trimming shortened V by 0 bases and J by 9 bases, and 6 bases separated the two germline ends. Per the germline V gene, CDR1 is ENHRY and CDR2 is SYGVKD. The CDR3 has 12 residues. Written as DNA, the CDR3 is TGTGCCATCAGTGAGTCAGCCGGGCCCCAGCATTTT. Amino acids: CAISESAGPQHF.

The rearrangement links TRBV28 to TRBJ2-1; the D is unclear. V was clipped by 3 bases and J by 4 bases, with 4 bases between them. CDR1 is MDHEN, CDR2 SYDVKM, per germline. The CDR3 has 12 amino acids. CDR3 loop: CASSLGYNEQFF. In nucleotides, the CDR3 is TGTGCCAGCAGTTTGGGGTACAATGAGCAGTTCTTC.

This chain links TRBV10-2 with TRBJ2-7; no reliable D call. V lost 7 bases, J lost 3 bases, and 16 bases lay in between. This CDR3 region has 14 residues. Germline assignment: CDR1 WSHSY and CDR2 SAAADI. The CDR3 nucleotides read TGCGCCAGCACTGGAAGGATCCTTGGCTACGAGCAGTACTTC. This gives the protein CASTGRILGYEQYF.

The chain couples TRBV7-6 to TRBJ1-2; D possibly corresponds to TRBD1 (5 bases). V was pared by 0 bases and J by 2 bases, with 7 bases between. The germline CDR1 and CDR2 sequences are SGHVS and FNYEAQ. The CDR3 totals 14 residues. The CDR3: CASSLAPGNYGYTF. The CDR3 DNA reads as TGTGCCAGCAGCTTAGCGCCAGGGAACTATGGCTACACCTTC.

This clone occurred once. This chain links TRBV7-3 with TRBJ2-3; 8 positions agree with TRBD2. The germline V gene has CDR1 SGHTA and CDR2 FQGTGA. The CDR3 runs to 16 residues. The V gene end was trimmed by 5 bases and the J gene end by 3 bases; junction bases not matched to a gene: 10. CDR3 nucleotides: TGTGCCAGCAGCCCCTATCGAGCGGGAGAAACAGATACGCAGTATTTT. This sequence encodes CASSPYRAGETDTQYF.

J is TRBJ2-1 and V is TRBV15, with a weak D call TRBD1 (6 bases). Per germline, CDR1 LNHNV and CDR2 YYDKDF (reference sequence). The CDR3 extends over 12 amino acids. V lost 9 bases, J lost 7 bases, and 13 bases lay in between. The CDR3 DNA sequence: TGTGCCACAAGACAGGTTTTGAATGAGCAGTTCTTC. Amino acids: CATRQVLNEQFF.

In its sample, this clone was seen a few times. The chain links TRBV12-5 to TRBJ2-2; TRBD2 matches at 9 bases. The V gene end was trimmed by 1 base and the J gene end by 4 bases; junction bases not matched to a gene: 7. The CDR3 runs 17 residues. Germline V gene lookup returns CDR1 LGHNT and CDR2 FRNRAP. CDR3 protein: CASGLGPSGDITGELFF. In nucleotides, the CDR3 is TGTGCTAGTGGTTTGGGGCCTAGCGGGGACATCACCGGGGAGCTGTTTTTT.

CDR3 sequence reads: CASSIVGGGSNQPQHF. CDR3 nucleotide sequence: TGCGCCAGCAGCATAGTAGGGGGCGGGAGCAATCAGCCCCAGCATTTT. V and J are TRBV5-1 and TRBJ1-5; TRBD1 aligns across 7 bases. V gave up 4 bases and J gave up 1 base; unmatched junction bases: 8. Germline CDR1 and CDR2: SGHRS and YFSETQ. The CDR3 contains 16 residues.

The rearrangement joins TRBV7-2 to TRBJ1-2; TRBD1 is a possible D gene (5 bases). Germline V gene data show CDR1 as SGHTA and CDR2 as FQGNSA. CDR3 size: 15 residues. Trimming removed 3 bases at V and 1 base at J, with 12 bases between. CDR3 sequence: CASSFEPQGNYGYTF. The CDR3, as DNA: TGTGCCAGCAGCTTCGAGCCGCAGGGTAACTATGGCTACACCTTC. The full variable domain, with the rest looked up from reference TRBV7-2 and TRBJ1-2, is GAGVSQSPSNKVTEKGKDVELRCDPISGHTALYWYRQSLGQGLEFLIYFQGNSAPDKSGLPSDRFSAERTGGSVSTLTIQRTQQEDSAVYLCASSFEPQGNYGYTFGSGTRLTVV.

The chain carries TRBV19 and TRBJ1-2, with D uncertain. Per germline, CDR1 LNHDA and CDR2 SQIVND (reference sequence). The CDR3 sequence is 12 residues long. Trimming stripped 7 bases from V and 6 bases from J, with 12 bases between. The CDR3 coding sequence is TGTGCCAGTACCGATCCCTGGGATGGCTACACCTTC. Protein sequence: CASTDPWDGYTF.

The CDR3 sequence is CAWNRDPREPQHF. In DNA, the CDR3 is TGTGCCTGGAACAGGGATCCTAGGGAGCCCCAGCATTTT. The chain has TRBV30 and TRBJ1-5; possible D gene TRBD1, 6 bases. CDR1 and CDR2 from the germline V gene are GTSNPN and SVGIG (reference sequence). Trimming cost V 4 bases and J 8 bases, with 15 bases left between them. This CDR3 has 13 residues.

V usage is TRBV6-6 and J usage is TRBJ2-2; D remains ambiguous. The CDR3 is 16 amino acids. CDR1 and CDR2 (germline): MNHNY, SVGAGI (reference sequence). Trimming shortened V by 5 bases and J by 0 bases, and 13 bases separated the two germline ends. CDR3: CASSGPAASNTGELFF. In DNA, the CDR3 is TGTGCCAGCAGTGGGCCGGCGGCTTCGAACACCGGGGAGCTGTTTTTT.

V is TRBV7-2 and J is TRBJ1-1, with TRBD1 as a possible D gene (5 bases). Trimming took 4 bases from V and 0 from J, leaving 15 bases between them. Germline CDR1 and CDR2: SGHTA and FQGNSA. The CDR3 length is 16 residues. The CDR3 DNA reads TGTGCCAGCAGCTATAAATTGGGGGGAATGAACACTGAAGCTTTCTTT. This codes for CASSYKLGGMNTEAFF.

This clone was found once. The chain recombines TRBV6-5 with TRBJ1-2; TRBD1 might be the D (6 bases). V was trimmed by 6 bases and J by 4 bases, leaving 18 bases between them. This CDR3 has 15 residues. CDR1 and CDR2 (germline): MNHEY, SVGAGI. This CDR3 is CASRGHSGHPYGYTF. As DNA, the CDR3 is TGTGCCAGCAGAGGTCATTCGGGACACCCCTATGGCTACACCTTC.

The chain uses TRBV27 and TRBJ1-5; a weak D match, TRBD1 (6 bases). CDR3 length equals 14 residues. V was shortened by 8 bases and J by 3 bases, with 14 bases between the two germline ends. Germline CDR1 reads MNHEY; CDR2 reads SMNVEV (reference sequence). CDR3 sequence (DNA): TGTGCCAGCCGCCGGGGGCCAGACAATCAGCCCCAGCATTTT. This sequence encodes CASRRGPDNQPQHF.